Included here is one TCR beta chain sequence, with context. Selected positively for CCR7 and CD45RO-negative, naive CD8 cells excluded terminally differentiated effector memory CD45RA+ cells. The sample originates from a study of shared clonotypes between healthy human individuals. The CDR3 consists of 17 residues. Trimming removed 2 bases from V and 1 base from J; junction bases left unmatched: 10. Germline CDR1 is SGHKS and CDR2 is YYEKEE (reference sequence). This table comes from immunoSEQ multiplex PCR, and its TCRdb copy is limited to in-frame clones, with some not included. The sample has about 680,000 clones, 92% seen once; the top ten hold approximately 24%.

This receptor was identified in a young man in good health. The rearrangement uses TRBV5-5 and TRBJ2-3; 7 bases match TRBD1. The sequenced sample consisted of naive CD8+ T cells sorted from blood. The CDR3 DNA sequence: TGTGCCAGCAGCTTTATTATCCAGGGGGAAGGCACAGATACGCAGTATTTT. This sequence encodes CASSFIIQGEGTDTQYF.